This paragraph reports one TCR beta chain. Only one count was recorded for this clonotype. This clone's antigen is unknown. No quality values exist for individual bases; no much larger clone is one base distant. Weak support is all one read offers. High-throughput TCR beta sequencing profiled peripheral blood CD8+ and CD4+ T cells from healthy donors, Susac syndrome patients and multiple sclerosis patients. Susac syndrome patients met recently defined diagnostic criteria for definite or probable disease. Bulk CD8+ and CD4+ T cells were purified by magnetic negative isolation, while CD8+ TEMRA cells were enriched using FACS. Blood was collected in EDTA tubes and processed within 24 hours, with PBMCs isolated through density gradient centrifugation. PBMCs intended for TCR sequencing were frozen in liquid nitrogen and were later thawed in a 37 degrees C water bath. The sorted or isolated CD4+, CD8+ and CD8+ TEMRA cells reached a purity of at least 90%.

This sample is part of a study of CD8 T cells in Susac syndrome (dated by TCRdb to 2018 to 2020). Broadly, across the study: Of the Susac syndrome patients who were sequenced, roughly 6 had clinically active disease and about 8 were in clinical remission. At the time of blood withdrawal, Susac syndrome patients were either therapy-naive, taking corticosteroids (with some also receiving IVIg), or on IVIg alone. Repertoire sequencing was used to test whether CD8+ T cell activation and differentiation in Susac syndrome was antigen driven. The study compared CD8+ T cell repertoire clonality among over ten healthy donors, 14 Susac syndrome patients and about 16 multiple sclerosis patients. Paper-wide results and their limitations: The TCR sequencing and HLA analysis was acknowledged to have included a relatively small number of individuals. Clonal expansion was observed in Susac syndrome CD8+ repertoires, with the highest expansion in CD8+ TEMRA cells and greater expansion in clinically active than in remitting patients. About 15 Susac-specific public clones were identified in the total CD8+ repertoire, and a few Susac-specific public clones were identified in the CD8+ TEMRA repertoire.

From a lookup of the germline V gene, CDR1 and CDR2 are MRHNA and SNTAGT. From cysteine to phenylalanine, the CDR3 is 16 amino acids long. Only CDR3 DNA remains: 48 bases, in frame from the first base. Trimming leaves V shorter by 0 bases and J shorter by 0 bases, with the junction holding 2 bases beyond the gene matches. RNA was extracted using the RNeasy kit, and roughly 0.5 to 1 microgram was reverse transcribed with random hexamers. The immunoSEQ multiplex PCR assay, covering 54 Vbeta and 13 Jbeta segments, was used to amplify TCR beta CDR3 regions. Bias from PCR amplification was corrected by using a synthetic template baseline for primer optimization and for computational correction. Per the original workflow: Reads were annotated to V, D and J genes according to IMGT and were analyzed with immunoSEQ Analyzer, with only productive sequences retained. Clonality was computed as one minus Shannon entropy normalized by log2 of the number of productive unique sequences. Public and private clones were assessed among the 100 most prevalent clones of each patient and control. Susac-specific clones were defined as absent from healthy and MS cohorts, roughly 1,100 published viral clones and other ImmuneACCESS disease sequences. In TCRdb, the public reads were trimmed at Q25 with fastp and aligned with MiXCR, with productive beta chains retained. Each CDR3 protein gets just one entry, which takes the most common genes and DNA from the rows behind it. The V and J calls and clone size are TCRdb's, not the authors'. The sample profile shows under 90,000 distinct CDR3 sequences; more than 85% of them were found once. The ten largest account for roughly 0.5% of the sample.

This TCR derives from a human donor with Susac syndrome. Sequencing was carried out using CD8+ T cells from PBMCs. The rearranged chain carries TRBV6-4 and TRBJ2-1; 7 central nucleotides agree with TRBD2. The CDR3 has the sequence CASSDSPSGSYNEQFF. The DNA reads as follows: TGTGCCAGCAGTGACTCGCCTAGCGGCTCCTACAATGAGCAGTTCTTC.